This entry concerns a single T cell receptor beta chain. The data originate from a study of molecular identifiers for immune sequencing clone quantification. A single record per CDR3 protein comes from TCRdb applying MiXCR to the PCR reads. Of around 480,000 distinct CDR3 sequences in the sample, around 23% were seen once. Germline V lookup: CDR1 MNHEY, CDR2 SVGEGT. Trimming cost V 4 bases and J 6 bases, with 12 bases left between them. The CDR3 consists of 13 residues. The genes are TRBV6-2 or TRBV6-3 and TRBJ1-1, with D perhaps TRBD1 (5 bases). Sequenced input: naive CD8+ T cells from blood, with Jurkat cell RNA spiked in. As for subset: FACS-sorted CD8+CD4-CCR7+CD45RA+ naive T cells. This sequence originates from a human donor in good health. Some libraries in this study had Jurkat cell RNA spiked in. CDR3 in DNA: TGTGCCAGCAGTTGGGCAGGGAGATCTGAAGCTTTCTTT. Translation: CASSWAGRSEAFF.